This T cell receptor beta chain was retrieved from a study of blood T cell repertoires in COVID-19 (dated by TCRdb to 2018 to 2020). About the investigation overall: Samples covering the acute and convalescent phases of COVID-19 were provided by collaborators in the United States, Italy and Spain. The material from the prospective study consisted of cDNA or gDNA derived from T cells, B-cell-depleted T cells, or PBMCs. The dataset comprised deeply sampled blood TCRbeta repertoires from subjects exposed to, actively infected with, or recovered from COVID-19. The repertoires were released in a freely available public database intended as a resource for research on the immune response to SARS-CoV-2. The samples were drawn from the first 160 participants of the ongoing ImmuneRACE study and from roughly 1,300 subjects provided by 6 global collaborators. The sample metadata nearly always contained a de-identified subject ID, COVID-19 status, age in years and sex. Where available, HLA class I and class II types were taken from metadata supplied by the sample provider and were not determined by assay-based typing. The study at large found these results: How much clinical and demographic metadata was included differed by source and by participant, and the metadata was provided uncurated.

On this clone: What antigen it recognizes has not been identified. No base-level quality is on record; no much larger clone is a single base apart.

Collaborating institutions collected whole blood in K2EDTA tubes following their own protocols. For TCRbeta analysis, collaborator samples were shipped as frozen whole blood, as isolated PBMCs, or as DNA extracted from either sample type. Deletion took 8 bases off V and 0 bases off J, with a span of 9 bases between the germline ends. The CDR3 sequence holds 13 residues, the cysteine and phenylalanine included. The CDR3 DNA has 39 bases and is translated from base 1. Via the germline V gene, CDR1 is SNHLY and CDR2 FYNNEI. TCRbeta CDR3 regions were amplified from genomic DNA by means of the immunoSEQ Assay, a bias-controlled multiplex PCR. The authors' analysis ran thus. Within the assay, amplification of reference gene primers was used to estimate how many nucleated cells each sample contained. To quantify the absolute abundance of each unique TCRbeta CDR3 rearrangement, sequence reads were collapsed and filtered. For each sample, productive Simpson clonality was calculated by taking the square root of Simpson's diversity index across productive rearrangements. TCRdb limited this immuneACCESS table to in-frame rearrangements with V and J called. A share of clones is missing; checked studies link under half to unresolved V genes, and the rest is unexplained. V and J calls and clone size are those listed in that table; D and trimming were worked out from the DNA. This sample gives 40,000 to 55,000 clones in total; approximately 90% of them show up just once. The ten largest clones add up to under 6% of the sample.

Recombination joined TRBV2 with TRBJ2-3, with no confidently assigned D gene. The specimen sequenced was peripheral blood. This TCR was sampled from a human donor in a cohort sampled during active COVID-19. The CDR3 region reads CASGQVSTDTQYF. The nucleotide sequence reads as follows: TGTGCCAGCGGCCAGGTTAGCACAGATACGCAGTATTTT.